This is a list of T cell receptor beta chains from one sample in a study of identical twins. TCRdb redid the calling of the 5' RACE reads with MiXCR, one entry per CDR3 protein. The sample lists about 720,000 distinct CDR3 sequences; roughly 20% were seen once. Separately, the same data were catalogued under a study of T cells expressing NK-cell markers.

The sample consisted of PBMCs. The origin of the receptors is a young woman in good health. The CDR3 runs from the conserved cysteine through the conserved F or W. D genes are given only for firm matches. Not every row has a clone size; where given, it reads once, few, many or a size class.

size: few
D: .
V: TRBV12-3/TRBV12-4
J: TRBJ2-3
DNA: TGTGCCAGCAGTTTGATGCAGCAAGGCACAGATACGCAGTATTTT
CDR3: CASSLMQQGTDTQYF

size: .
D: .
V: TRBV20-1
J: TRBJ2-1
DNA: TGCAGTGCTATAGACCCCCAGGCCAATGAGCAGTTCTTC
CDR3: CSAIDPQANEQFF

size: few
D: TRBD1
V: TRBV5-1
J: TRBJ2-6
DNA: TGCGCCAGCAGCCGGGGACAGCCGAGCTCTGGGGCCAACGTCCTGACTTTC
CDR3: CASSRGQPSSGANVLTF

size: .
D: .
V: TRBV27
J: TRBJ2-1
DNA: TGTGCCAGCAGTTTCCCGACTAGCAATGAGCAGTTCTTC
CDR3: CASSFPTSNEQFF

size: .
D: .
V: TRBV29-1
J: TRBJ2-1
DNA: TGCAGCGTCCCCCTCAGGGGAGCGACCTACAATGAGCAGTTCTTC
CDR3: CSVPLRGATYNEQFF

size: few
D: .
V: TRBV20-1
J: TRBJ1-4
DNA: TGCAGTGCTAGGGGGGCCGTCGCCTCCGTTATGGGAGAAAAACTGTTTTTT
CDR3: CSARGAVASVMGEKLFF

size: once
D: .
V: TRBV5-1
J: TRBJ2-2
DNA: TGCGCCAGCAGCTTAGGGGGGCCGGACACCGGGGAGCTGTTTTTT
CDR3: CASSLGGPDTGELFF

size: .
D: .
V: TRBV13
J: TRBJ1-1
DNA: TGTGCCAGCAGCTTAGAAGGGGCGAGGGGGTACACTGAAGCTTTCTTT
CDR3: CASSLEGARGYTEAFF

size: few
D: .
V: TRBV7-9
J: TRBJ1-2
DNA: TGTGCCAGCAGCTTATCCCAGGAGGGCTACACCTTC
CDR3: CASSLSQEGYTF

size: .
D: .
V: TRBV12-3/TRBV12-4
J: TRBJ1-3
DNA: TGTGCCAGCAGTCCGGACGGCCTGGGGAACACCATATATTTT
CDR3: CASSPDGLGNTIYF

size: few
D: TRBD1
V: TRBV10-2
J: TRBJ2-5
DNA: TGCGCCAGCAGTGAGTCCCCCGGACAGGGAGGTTGGAAGACCCAGTACTTC
CDR3: CASSESPGQGGWKTQYF

size: few
D: TRBD1
V: TRBV7-9
J: TRBJ2-1
DNA: TGTGCCAGCAGCCCCCCCGGGACAGGGATCCATGAGCAGTTCTTC
CDR3: CASSPPGTGIHEQFF

size: few
D: .
V: TRBV9
J: TRBJ1-6
DNA: TGTGCCAGCAGCGGGGGGGGAGGGAACTCACCCCTCCACTTT
CDR3: CASSGGGGNSPLHF

size: few
D: .
V: TRBV18
J: TRBJ1-2
DNA: TGTGCCAGCTCACCCGAGACATCACTGACCTATGGCTACACCTTC
CDR3: CASSPETSLTYGYTF

size: few
D: .
V: TRBV5-8
J: TRBJ2-3
DNA: TGTGCCAGCAGCTTACAGGATCGCACAGATACGCAGTATTTT
CDR3: CASSLQDRTDTQYF

size: many
D: .
V: TRBV7-2
J: TRBJ2-7
DNA: TGTGCCAGCAGGTTATTTAGCGACAACTACGAGCAGTACTTC
CDR3: CASRLFSDNYEQYF

size: .
D: .
V: TRBV6-4
J: TRBJ2-1
DNA: TGTGCCAGCATCGGCAGGGGCCCAGGCAATGAGCAGTTCTTC
CDR3: CASIGRGPGNEQFF

size: few
D: .
V: TRBV20-1
J: TRBJ2-2
DNA: TGCAGTGCTTCGACGTCGAACACCGGGGAGCTGTTTTTT
CDR3: CSASTSNTGELFF